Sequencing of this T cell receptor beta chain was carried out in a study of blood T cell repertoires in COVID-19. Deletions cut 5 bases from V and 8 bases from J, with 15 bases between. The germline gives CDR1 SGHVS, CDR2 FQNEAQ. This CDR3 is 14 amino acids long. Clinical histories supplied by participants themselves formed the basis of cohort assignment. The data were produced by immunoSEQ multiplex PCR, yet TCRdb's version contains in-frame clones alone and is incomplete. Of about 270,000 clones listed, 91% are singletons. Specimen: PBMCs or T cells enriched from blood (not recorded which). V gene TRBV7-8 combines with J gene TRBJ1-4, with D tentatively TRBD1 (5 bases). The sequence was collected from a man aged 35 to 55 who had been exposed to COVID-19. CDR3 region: CASSPRGGGEKLFF. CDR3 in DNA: TGTGCCAGCAGCCCCCGGGGGGGTGGCGAAAAACTGTTTTTT.